In its sample, the clone carrying this TCR beta chain was seen many times. Its antigen is unidentified. This sample is drawn from a study of regulatory T cells in long-lasting Graves disease. CDR3-region Arm-PCR and iRepertoire HTBI primers produced the TCR beta libraries. Via MiXCR, TCRdb re-called the multiplex PCR reads, giving one row per CDR3 protein. The sample has 350,000 to 500,000 distinct CDR3 sequences; roughly a fifth are singletons. Time point defined: persistent/refractory GD, antithyroid drugs over 5 years with positive TRAb. Generation of the TCR library employed RNA extracted from PBMCs. Study-wide points: Accuracy was possibly reduced by small sample size.

This CDR3 region has 14 residues. From germline, CDR1 is SGHAT and CDR2 FQNNGV. Trimming removed 0 bases from V and 5 bases from J, with 10 bases in between. The V call is TRBV11-2, the J call TRBJ2-5; no firm D call. This specimen consisted of peripheral blood mononuclear cells (PBMCs), obtained when the disease was refractory, from a patient treated with antithyroid drugs. The source is a female donor with Graves disease. CDR3 DNA sequence: TGTGCCAGCAGCTTAGAATCGTACCGGGAGACCCAGTACTTC. It yields the protein CASSLESYRETQYF.